These 24 T cell receptor beta chains were sequenced from one sample in a study of spatial heterogeneity in lung cancer (dated by TCRdb to about 2019). According to the study, the label for this sample's time point signals: sample taken at primary tumor resection. For TCR sequencing, whole RNA was extracted from tumor and nontumor lung tissue, or from cryopreserved PBMC samples, and no cell sorting was done. Library method: 5' RACE. The run used a NextSeq 500. Through fastp at Q25 and MiXCR, TCRdb rebuilt clones from the public reads, retaining in-frame beta chains. Each CDR3 protein gets just one entry, which takes the most common genes and DNA from the rows behind it. This sample gives 50,000 or so distinct CDR3 sequences in total; over 9.5% of them show up just once. About 43% of the sample lies in the top ten. Sequencing used PBMCs, obtained at surgery. These receptor sequences come from a female donor with early-stage non-small cell lung cancer.

This clonotype was counted a few times. The J gene is TRBJ2-1, the V gene TRBV7-2; possible D gene TRBD2, 7 bases. Per germline, CDR1 SGHTA and CDR2 FQGNSA. V was trimmed by 2 bases and J by 3 bases, leaving 20 bases between them. CDR3 length equals 18 residues. CDR3 residues: CASSLPGRGIGLYNEQFF. The DNA of the CDR3 is TGTGCCAGCAGCTTACCGGGGAGGGGGATTGGTCTCTACAATGAGCAGTTCTTC.

As concerns this clonotype: One base away lies a much larger clone, so this may be a sequencing read error. This chain connects TRBV28 to TRBJ1-2; D unresolved. The CDR3 sequence is 12 residues long. Looked up from germline, CDR1 is MDHEN and CDR2 is SYDVKM. The CDR3 spells CASSQPSYGDTF. CDR3 nucleotides: TGTGCCAGCAGCCAACCGAGCTATGGCGACACCTTC.

V gene TRBV9 combines with J gene TRBJ1-2; the D gene is possibly TRBD1 (5 bases). The CDR3 totals 13 residues. The V end was cut by 2 bases, the J end by 6 bases, with 11 bases between. CDR1 and CDR2 (germline): SGDLS, YYNGEE. The CDR3 spells CASSVDNSHGYTF. In DNA form, the CDR3 reads TGTGCCAGCAGCGTGGACAATTCCCATGGCTACACCTTC.

The sample holds a few counts of this clonotype. This chain links TRBV18 with TRBJ2-3, with 7 bases aligning to TRBD2. This CDR3 comprises 16 residues. The germline V gene encodes CDR1 KGHSH and CDR2 LQKENI. The trim removed 0 bases at V and 4 bases at J, leaving 7 bases unmatched. The DNA for the CDR3 is TGTGCCAGCTCACCACCGCGGGGGTCATCACCAGATACGCAGTATTTT. It is translated as CASSPPRGSSPDTQYF.

This clonotype counts as medium-sized. This sequence joins TRBV12-3 or TRBV12-4 and TRBJ2-7; D ambiguous. Trimming stripped 6 bases from V and 4 bases from J, with 10 bases between. This CDR3 comprises 12 residues. The CDR3 bases are TGTGCCAGCAGCTACCTCAAGTACGAGCAGTACTTC. This codes for CASSYLKYEQYF.

The V call is TRBV6-1, the J call TRBJ2-3; D is uncertain. V was clipped by 8 bases and J by 2 bases, with 5 bases between them. The CDR3 runs 11 residues. The germline gives CDR1 MNHNS, CDR2 SASEGT. The CDR3 DNA sequence: TGTGCCAGCGGGTTCACAGATACGCAGTATTTT. Residues: CASGFTDTQYF.

The table lists this clonotype with many counts. This chain connects TRBV6-6 to TRBJ2-1; D may be TRBD1 or TRBD2 (5 bases each). The CDR3 covers 13 residues. Trimming pared 7 bases from V and 9 bases from J, leaving 16 bases between. Germline CDR1 reads MNHNY; CDR2 reads SVGAGI (reference sequence). The CDR3 nucleotides read TGTGCCAGCACCCGGGACGGGGATCTTGAGCAGTTCTTC. Its protein product is CASTRDGDLEQFF.

The rearrangement links TRBV5-4 to TRBJ2-7; D may match TRBD1 or TRBD2 (5 bases each). V lost 3 bases, J lost 5 bases, and 15 bases lay in between. The V gene's germline CDR1 is SGHNT and CDR2 YYREEE (reference sequence). The CDR3 loop spans 14 amino acids. For the CDR3, the DNA is TGTGCCAGCAGCTCGGGACGGTTGGGTGACGAGCAGTACTTC. It codes for CASSSGRLGDEQYF.

This clonotype was recorded many times. J is TRBJ1-1 and V is TRBV7-2, with 7 bases identical to TRBD1. CDR1 is SGHTA and CDR2 is FQGNSA in the germline V gene. Germline trimming cut 5 bases from V and 11 bases from J; bases unmatched to any gene: 14. This CDR3 contains 14 residues. The CDR3 sequence is CASSHPRTGVAAFF. CDR3 DNA: TGTGCCAGCAGCCACCCGCGCACAGGGGTTGCTGCTTTCTTT.

In its sample, this clonotype was seen a few times. The V call is TRBV4-2, the J call TRBJ2-3, with D perhaps assigned TRBD1 or TRBD2 (5 bases each). Germline V lookup: CDR1 LGHNA, CDR2 YNFKEQ. The length of the CDR3 is 16 residues. The V end lost 5 bases, the J end lost 2 bases, and 17 bases lay between the germline ends. The CDR3: CASSGGRDRHTDTQYF. CDR3 bases: TGTGCCAGCAGCGGAGGTCGGGACCGGCACACAGATACGCAGTATTTT.

V is TRBV28 and J is TRBJ2-4, with 7 bases aligning to TRBD1. The trim removed 6 bases at V and 4 bases at J, leaving 0 bases unmatched. Germline values: CDR1 MDHEN, CDR2 SYDVKM. This CDR3 spans 12 amino acids. The CDR3 protein is CASRTGKNIQYF. In DNA form, the CDR3 reads TGTGCCAGCAGGACAGGGAAAAACATTCAGTACTTC.

The chain joins TRBV19 to TRBJ2-7; weak D call: TRBD1 (5 bases). V shed 1 base and J shed 0 bases, with 10 bases lying between them. Germline CDR1 is LNHDA and CDR2 is SQIVND (reference sequence). The CDR3 is 15 residues long. The CDR3 DNA reads TGTGCCAGTAGTATAGGGGCAGGGCTCTCCTACGAGCAGTACTTC. Translation gives CASSIGAGLSYEQYF.

The chain joins TRBV7-8 to TRBJ1-5; no firm D call. Germline CDR1 reads SGHVS; CDR2 reads FQNEAQ. With 8 bases removed from V and 0 bases from J, the gap between germline ends came to 14 bases. The CDR3 is made up of 15 amino acids. In DNA, the CDR3 is TGTGCCAGCGGATTGACAAGTGATAGCAATCAGCCCCAGCATTTT. The encoded protein is CASGLTSDSNQPQHF.

This rearrangement joins TRBV5-1 to TRBJ2-7, with D possibly being TRBD1 or TRBD2 (5 bases each). Germline V gene data show CDR1 as SGHRS and CDR2 as YFSETQ. Deletions cut 4 bases from V and 2 bases from J, with 13 bases between. The CDR3 length is 14 residues. This CDR3 reads CASSLGTVTYEQYF. For the CDR3, the DNA is TGCGCCAGCAGCCTGGGGACGGTAACCTACGAGCAGTACTTC.

This clonotype was observed many times. The rearrangement joins TRBV27 to TRBJ1-3; D may be TRBD1 (6 bases). The CDR3 is 14 residues long. Germline CDR1 MNHEY, CDR2 SMNVEV (reference sequence). Trimming removed 5 bases from V and 2 bases from J, with 10 bases in between. The CDR3 is CASSPQGPGNTIYF. The CDR3 DNA follows: TGTGCCAGCAGTCCACAGGGTCCTGGAAACACCATATATTTT.

The rearrangement uses TRBV28 and TRBJ1-3, with D perhaps TRBD1 (5 bases). CDR3 length equals 14 residues. Per germline, CDR1 MDHEN and CDR2 SYDVKM. Trimming removed 5 bases at V and 6 bases at J, with 14 bases between. The CDR3 protein is CASSPPGFQNTIYF. In nucleotides, the CDR3 is TGTGCCAGCAGTCCGCCAGGGTTCCAAAACACCATATATTTT.

Worth noting for this clonotype: Since no conserved phenylalanine or tryptophan closes the CDR3, a read error is the likely cause. The rearrangement links TRBV7-9 to TRBJ2-2; TRBD1 aligns across 8 bases. V lost 3 bases, J lost 2 bases, and 5 bases stayed unmatched. CDR3 length: 16 amino acids. Germline CDR1 reads SEHNR; CDR2 reads FQNEAQ (reference sequence). For the CDR3, the DNA is TGTGCCAGCAGCTTGGGGACAGGCGGAAACACCGGGGAGCTGTTTTTA. Protein: CASSLGTGGNTGELFL.

This clonotype was found a few times. The V call is TRBV18, the J call TRBJ1-4, with 10 bases matching TRBD1. Germline V lookup: CDR1 KGHSH, CDR2 LQKENI. The ends lost 6 bases at V and 7 bases at J; junction bases unmatched: 11. This CDR3 contains 16 residues. CDR3: CASSPNDRGPSEKLFF. The CDR3 DNA is TGTGCCAGCTCGCCGAATGACAGGGGGCCGAGTGAAAAACTGTTTTTT.

The CDR3: CASSLTTGRGGTEAFF. The CDR3 coding sequence is TGCGCCAGCAGCCTAACGACAGGCCGGGGTGGAACTGAAGCTTTCTTT. The chain is built from TRBV5-1 and TRBJ1-1; weak D call: TRBD1 (6 bases). The germline V and J ends were trimmed by 4 bases and 5 bases, with 21 bases remaining between them. Germline assignment: CDR1 SGHRS and CDR2 YFSETQ. The CDR3 sequence is 16 residues long.

This clonotype was seen more than once but under ten times. The chain joins TRBV6-6 to TRBJ1-5; 7 bases agree with TRBD1. Germline CDR1 and CDR2: MNHNY and SVGAGI (reference sequence). This CDR3 has 14 amino acids. The ends lost 6 bases at V and 2 bases at J; junction bases unmatched: 4. The CDR3 DNA follows: TGTGCCAGCAGCCCAGGGGGACGCAATCAGCCCCAGCATTTT. Protein sequence: CASSPGGRNQPQHF.

This clonotype was seen ten or more times. The chain uses TRBV5-5 and TRBJ2-1, with D unresolved. Germline values: CDR1 SGHKS, CDR2 YYEKEE (reference sequence). The CDR3 is 12 residues long. Trimming cost V 2 bases and J 7 bases, with 7 bases left between them. The CDR3 reads CASSLGRNEQFF. CDR3 in DNA: TGTGCCAGCAGCTTAGGGCGGAATGAGCAGTTCTTC. Filled out from reference TRBV5-5 and TRBJ2-1, the complete variable domain reads DAGVTQSPTHLIKTRGQQVTLRCSPISGHKSVSWYQQVLGQGPQFIFQYYEKEERGRGNFPDRFSARQFPNYSSELNVNALLLGDSALYLCASSLGRNEQFFGPGTRLTVL.

J is TRBJ2-3 and V is TRBV6-6; D remains unclear. Trimming pared 0 bases from V and 4 bases from J, leaving 5 bases between. The length of the CDR3 is 13 residues. Germline CDR1 is MNHNY and CDR2 is SVGAGI (reference sequence). The CDR3 coding sequence is TGTGCCAGCAGTTACTCCCGGCCAGATACGCAGTATTTT. Translating gives CASSYSRPDTQYF.

This clonotype showed up just a few times. This chain joins TRBV2 and TRBJ1-1; possible D gene TRBD1, 5 bases. Germline loops: CDR1 SNHLY, CDR2 FYNNEI. The CDR3 runs 16 residues. The V and J ends lost 7 bases and 4 bases respectively, with 22 bases between them. The CDR3 reads CASIDRQGGIGTEAFF. The DNA of the CDR3 is TGTGCCAGCATTGATCGGCAGGGTGGTATTGGCACTGAAGCTTTCTTT.

With respect to this clonotype: It may be a read error: a sequence one base away is much more abundant. The gene calls are TRBV6-1 and TRBJ1-3; 7 bases line up with TRBD1. Germline V gives CDR1 MNHNS, CDR2 SASEGT. The CDR3 has 16 amino acids. CDR3 bases: TGTGCCAGCAGTGAGTTTGAGGGGGCATCTGGAAGCACCATATATTTT. Protein sequence: CASSEFEGASGSTIYF.